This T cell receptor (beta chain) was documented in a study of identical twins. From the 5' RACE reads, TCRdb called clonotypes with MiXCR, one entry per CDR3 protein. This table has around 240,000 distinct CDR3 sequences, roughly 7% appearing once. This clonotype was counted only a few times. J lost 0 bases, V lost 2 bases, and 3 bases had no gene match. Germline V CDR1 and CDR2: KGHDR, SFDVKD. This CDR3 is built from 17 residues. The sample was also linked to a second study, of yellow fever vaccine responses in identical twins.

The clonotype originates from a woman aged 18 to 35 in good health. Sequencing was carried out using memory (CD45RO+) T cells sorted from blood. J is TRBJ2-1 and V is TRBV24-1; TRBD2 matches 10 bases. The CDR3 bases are TGTGCCACCAGTGATTCTAGCGGGGGCCACTCCTACAATGAGCAGTTCTTC. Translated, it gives CATSDSSGGHSYNEQFF.